Here is one T cell receptor beta chain with its context. The target antigen is unknown. The assay was immunoSEQ multiplex PCR, and TCRdb's table has in-frame clones only and misses some. The sample has under 85,000 clones; around four fifths are singletons. These data come from a study of OX40 agonist ivuxolimab in advanced cancers. Study overall: Across the patients, intravenous ivuxolimab was delivered every 2 weeks at 0.01 to 10 mg/kg.

The study, taken as a whole, reports: Expanded clones were, on average, more numerous in CD8+ T cells than in CD4+.

CDR3 length: 13 amino acids. Trimming removed 6 bases at V and 10 bases at J, with 14 bases between. CDR1 and CDR2 from the germline V gene are SGHTS and YDEGEE. The sample was CD4+ or CD8+ T cells sorted from blood, taken in a trial of the OX40 agonist ivuxolimab. The sequence came from an adult with an advanced solid tumor such as melanoma, head and neck, liver or kidney cancer. The chain links TRBV5-8 to TRBJ1-6; D unclear. The CDR3 DNA follows: TGTGCCAGCACAGTTCGGGCGAGGTCACCCCTCCACTTT. Amino acid sequence: CASTVRARSPLHF.